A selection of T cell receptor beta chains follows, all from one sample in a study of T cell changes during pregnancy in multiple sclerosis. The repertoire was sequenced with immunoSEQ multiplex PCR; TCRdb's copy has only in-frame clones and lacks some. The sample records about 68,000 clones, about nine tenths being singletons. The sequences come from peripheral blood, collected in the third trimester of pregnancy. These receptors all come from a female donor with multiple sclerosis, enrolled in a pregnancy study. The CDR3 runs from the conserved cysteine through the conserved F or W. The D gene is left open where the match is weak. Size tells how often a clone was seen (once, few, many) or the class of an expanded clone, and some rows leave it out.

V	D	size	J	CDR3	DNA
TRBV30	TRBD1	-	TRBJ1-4	CAWGQGRKLFF	TGTGCCTGGGGACAGGGCAGAAAACTGTTTTTT
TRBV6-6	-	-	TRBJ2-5	CASVGADQETQYF	TGTGCCAGCGTAGGGGCAGATCAAGAGACCCAGTACTTC
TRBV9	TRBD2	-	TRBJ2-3	CASSVERGGGTDTQYF	TGTGCCAGCAGCGTAGAACGGGGAGGGGGCACAGATACGCAGTATTTT
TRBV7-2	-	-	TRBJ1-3	CASSIGGLGNTIYF	TGTGCCAGCAGCATCGGGGGGTTGGGAAACACCATATATTTT
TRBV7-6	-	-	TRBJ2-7	CASSLETVTYEQYF	TGTGCCAGCAGCTTAGAAACGGTTACCTACGAGCAGTACTTC
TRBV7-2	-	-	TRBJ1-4	CASSLGDIATNEKLFF	TGTGCCAGCAGCTTAGGAGACATCGCAACTAATGAAAAACTGTTTTTT
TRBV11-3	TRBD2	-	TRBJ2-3	CASSLRGRGGRDTQYF	TGTGCCAGCAGCCTCCGCGGGCGGGGGGGCCGAGATACGCAGTATTTT
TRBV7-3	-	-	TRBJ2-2	CASSSGTINTGELFF	TGTGCCAGCAGTTCAGGGACAATTAACACCGGGGAGCTGTTTTTT
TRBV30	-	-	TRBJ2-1	CAWSVGSSMFYEQFF	TGTGCCTGGAGTGTCGGTAGTTCTATGTTCTATGAGCAGTTCTTC
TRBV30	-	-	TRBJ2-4	CAWSGGYQNIQYF	TGTGCCTGGAGTGGAGGGTACCAAAACATTCAGTACTTC
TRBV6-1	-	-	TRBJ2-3	CASSEESGGKDTQYF	TGTGCCAGCAGTGAGGAGTCAGGGGGGAAAGATACGCAGTATTTT
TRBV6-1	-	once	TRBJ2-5	CASTRTNQETQYF	TGTGCCAGCACAAGGACAAACCAAGAGACCCAGTACTTC
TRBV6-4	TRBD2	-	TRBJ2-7	CASSLSGSDEQYF	TGTGCCAGCAGTCTTAGCGGGAGTGACGAGCAGTACTTC
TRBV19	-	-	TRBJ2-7	CASSISRGYEQYF	TGTGCCAGTAGTATTTCTCGGGGCTACGAGCAGTACTTC
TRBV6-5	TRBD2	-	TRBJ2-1	CASSPGLAGKVRQFF	TGTGCCAGCAGCCCCGGACTAGCGGGAAAGGTGCGGCAGTTCTTC
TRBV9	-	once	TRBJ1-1	CASTEGRTNTEAFF	TGTGCCAGCACGGAGGGAAGGACGAACACTGAAGCTTTCTTT
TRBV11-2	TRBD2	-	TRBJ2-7	CASSLEVWLAGYEQYF	TGTGCCAGCAGCTTAGAGGTTTGGCTAGCGGGGTACGAGCAGTACTTC
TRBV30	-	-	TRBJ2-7	CAWRRDTYEQYF	TGTGCCTGGAGGAGGGATACCTACGAGCAGTACTTC
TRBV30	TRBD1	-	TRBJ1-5	CAWSNRDRALRVF	TGTGCCTGGAGTAACCGGGACAGGGCCCTTAGGGTTTTT
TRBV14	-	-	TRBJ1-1	CASSRTLGGTEAFF	TGTGCCAGCAGCCGGACGTTGGGGGGCACTGAAGCTTTCTTT
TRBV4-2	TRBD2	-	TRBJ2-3	CASSQEPSGNGDTQYF	TGTGCCAGCAGCCAAGAACCTAGCGGCAACGGGGATACGCAGTATTTT
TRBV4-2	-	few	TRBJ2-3	CASSPSRESTDTQYF	TGTGCCAGCAGCCCTAGCCGGGAGAGCACAGATACGCAGTATTTT
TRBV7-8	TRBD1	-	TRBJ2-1	CASSLREGAVAIPMFF	TGTGCCAGCAGCTTACGAGAGGGGGCGGTGGCAATCCCGATGTTCTTC
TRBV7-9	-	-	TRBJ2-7	CASSILVTEQYF	TGTGCCAGCAGCATACTAGTAACCGAGCAGTACTTC
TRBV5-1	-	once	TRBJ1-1	CASSLDRTDTEAFF	TGCGCCAGCAGCTTGGACAGGACGGACACTGAAGCTTTCTTT
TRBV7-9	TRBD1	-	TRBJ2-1	CASSPVLTGGSNEQFF	TGTGCCAGCAGCCCTGTTCTAACAGGGGGTTCGAATGAGCAGTTCTTC
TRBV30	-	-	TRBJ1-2	CAWSQDSVYGYTF	TGTGCCTGGAGTCAGGACAGCGTCTATGGCTACACCTTC
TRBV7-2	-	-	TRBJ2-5	CASSPDNQETQYF	TGTGCCAGCAGCCCAGACAACCAAGAGACCCAGTACTTC
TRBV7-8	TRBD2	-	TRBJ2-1	CASTDSGNYIDEQFF	TGTGCCAGCACCGATAGCGGGAACTATATAGATGAGCAGTTCTTC
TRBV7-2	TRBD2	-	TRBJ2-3	CASSRTSGGSTDTQYF	TGTGCCAGCAGTAGGACTAGCGGGGGAAGCACAGATACGCAGTATTTT
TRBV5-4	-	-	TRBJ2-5	CASSLEAEQETQYF	TGTGCCAGCAGCCTCGAGGCAGAGCAAGAGACCCAGTACTTC
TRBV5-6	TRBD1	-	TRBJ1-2	CASSFSGTGVYGYTF	TGTGCCAGCAGCTTCTCCGGGACAGGGGTCTATGGCTACACCTTC
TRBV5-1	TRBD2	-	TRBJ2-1	CASSLDGGSSYNEQFF	TGCGCCAGCAGCCTGGACGGGGGGAGCTCCTACAATGAGCAGTTCTTC
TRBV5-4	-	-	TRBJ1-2	CASSLEGGRGYGYTF	TGTGCCAGCAGCTTGGAAGGCGGGAGGGGATATGGCTACACCTTC
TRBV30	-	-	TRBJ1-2	CAWGQGNYGYTF	TGTGCCTGGGGGCAGGGGAACTATGGCTACACCTTC
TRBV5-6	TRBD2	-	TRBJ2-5	CASSLPGLRKETQYF	TGTGCCAGCAGCTTGCCGGGACTAAGAAAAGAGACCCAGTACTTC
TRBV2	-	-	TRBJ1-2	CASSERGSLYGYTF	TGTGCCAGCAGTGAACGGGGATCCCTCTATGGCTACACCTTC
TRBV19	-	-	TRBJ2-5	CASRGAGETQYF	TGTGCCAGTCGGGGGGCCGGAGAGACCCAGTACTTC
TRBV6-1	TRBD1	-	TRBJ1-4	CASSEPGQGAEKLFF	TGTGCCAGCAGTGAACCGGGACAGGGCGCTGAAAAACTGTTTTTT
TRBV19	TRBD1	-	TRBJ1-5	CASSIPTGKIGNQPQHF	TGTGCCAGTAGTATTCCGACAGGGAAGATCGGCAATCAGCCCCAGCATTTT
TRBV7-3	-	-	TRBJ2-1	CASSSPSVNEQFF	TGTGCCAGCAGTAGCCCGTCGGTCAATGAGCAGTTCTTC
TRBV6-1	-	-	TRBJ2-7	CASSEIAGLNAYEQYF	TGTGCCAGCAGTGAAATCGCGGGACTCAACGCTTACGAGCAGTACTTC
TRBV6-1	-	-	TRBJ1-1	CASSDDRQGNTEAFF	TGTGCCAGCAGTGATGACAGGCAGGGGAACACTGAAGCTTTCTTT
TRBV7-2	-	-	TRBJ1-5	CASSQAGGFLTDQPQHF	TGTGCCAGCAGCCAGGCCGGGGGATTTTTGACGGATCAGCCCCAGCATTTT
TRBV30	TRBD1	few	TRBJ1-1	CAWNRGQGTEAFF	TGTGCCTGGAATAGGGGACAGGGTACTGAAGCTTTCTTT
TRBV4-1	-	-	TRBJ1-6	CASSQADGIAYNSPLHF	TGCGCCAGCAGCCAGGCGGACGGGATCGCCTATAATTCACCCCTCCACTTT
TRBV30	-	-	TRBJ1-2	CAWSPPLSGYTF	TGTGCCTGGAGCCCTCCCCTGAGTGGCTACACCTTC
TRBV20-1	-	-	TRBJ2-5	CSVQSKKTQYF	TGCAGTGTGCAGTCCAAGAAGACCCAGTACTTC
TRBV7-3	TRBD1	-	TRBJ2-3	CASSGSGTGVPGTQYF	TGTGCCAGCAGCGGGTCCGGGACAGGGGTTCCAGGTACGCAGTATTTT
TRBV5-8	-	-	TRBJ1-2	CASSLARIVWAYGYTF	TGTGCCAGCAGCTTGGCCCGTATAGTTTGGGCGTATGGCTACACCTTC